This T cell receptor (beta chain) originates from a study of radiotherapy plus CTLA-4 blockade in lung cancer. Study conclusions and caveats: The authors reported that early blood T cell clone dynamics, with interferon-beta, best predicted response.

Of note for this clone: No antigen is known for it.

Profiled with immunoSEQ multiplex PCR; TCRdb holds only in-frame clones, not every one. The table shows about 15,000 clones, with around 70% occurring only once. Germline CDR1 reads GTSNPN; CDR2 reads SVGIG (reference sequence). Unmatched junction bases numbered 6, after V lost 3 bases and J lost 2 bases. The CDR3 is made up of 15 amino acids. Sequenced material: peripheral blood, taken from a patient treated with radiotherapy plus ipilimumab. This receptor was identified in a human donor with non-small cell lung cancer whose response to radiotherapy plus ipilimumab could not be evaluated. This sequence joins TRBV30 and TRBJ2-2, with 7 bases identical to TRBD2. The CDR3 DNA sequence: TGTGCCTGGAGGTCGGGGGGTCTAAACACCGGGGAGCTGTTTTTT. Its translation is CAWRSGGLNTGELFF.